A single sample is the source of the 30 T cell receptor beta chains below, sequenced in a study of blood T cell repertoires in COVID-19. TCRdb's copy holds only in-frame clones and misses some; the assay was immunoSEQ multiplex PCR. The table has approximately 330,000 clones, just over 85% seen once; the top ten hold 4% to 5%. The specimen sequenced was PBMCs or T cells enriched from blood (not recorded which). Every receptor here comes from a woman aged 40 to 49 with acute COVID-19.

This sequence joins TRBV19 and TRBJ2-1; 9 nucleotides match TRBD2. CDR3 size: 18 residues. Germline trimming cut 0 bases from V and 7 bases from J; bases unmatched to any gene: 13. Germline assignment: CDR1 LNHDA and CDR2 SQIVND (reference sequence). CDR3 loop: CASSIDRLLAGVGNEQFF. The CDR3 DNA is TGTGCCAGTAGTATAGATAGACTCTTAGCGGGAGTGGGAAATGAGCAGTTCTTC.

The chain combines TRBV2 with TRBJ1-4; 7 bases align to TRBD1. This CDR3 has 16 amino acids. Germline V CDR1 and CDR2: SNHLY, FYNNEI. V dropped 3 bases and J dropped 0; count of bases not matched to a gene: 4. In nucleotides, the CDR3 is TGTGCCAGCAGTGAGGGACAGTCTGCAACTAATGAAAAACTGTTTTTT. Protein sequence: CASSEGQSATNEKLFF.

The J gene is TRBJ1-6, the V gene TRBV30; a weak D match, TRBD1 (6 bases). V was cut by 2 bases and J by 7 bases, with 21 bases left in between. The CDR3 covers 17 residues. CDR1 is GTSNPN, CDR2 SVGIG, per germline (reference sequence). The CDR3 bases are TGTGCCTGGAGTCCTTTTTTGGAGCAGGGGACGAATTCACCCCTCCACTTT. Protein: CAWSPFLEQGTNSPLHF.

The genes are TRBV27 and TRBJ2-7; 12 positions match TRBD1. J lost 0 bases, V lost 6 bases, and 12 bases had no gene match. The CDR3 contains 18 residues. Germline CDR1 is MNHEY and CDR2 is SMNVEV (reference sequence). CDR3 protein: CASRTGTGGLKFSYEQYF. DNA for the CDR3: TGTGCCAGCAGGACCGGGACAGGGGGCCTCAAATTCTCCTACGAGCAGTACTTC.

The V and J genes are TRBV6-2 or TRBV6-3 and TRBJ1-2; TRBD1 matches 9 bases. The CDR3 loop spans 20 amino acids. CDR1 MNHEY and CDR2 SVGEGT come from the germline V gene. V trimming: 2 bases; J trimming: 9 bases; junction bases outside the gene matches: 25. Here the CDR3 DNA reads TGTGCCAGCAGTTACGGGTTCTCATTGGTGGGACAGGGAGCTTTTTCGAGCTACACCTTC. Its translation is CASSYGFSLVGQGAFSSYTF.

The genes are TRBV19 and TRBJ2-1; D unresolved. CDR3 length: 16 amino acids. V lost 1 base to trimming and J lost 0 bases, with 10 bases between them. Germline values: CDR1 LNHDA, CDR2 SQIVND (reference sequence). The DNA of the CDR3 is TGTGCCAGTAGTATAGTTACAGTAGGCTCCTACAATGAGCAGTTCTTC. Translating it yields CASSIVTVGSYNEQFF. Filled out from reference TRBV19 and TRBJ2-1, the complete variable domain reads DGGITQSPKYLFRKEGQNVTLSCEQNLNHDAMYWYRQDPGQGLRLIYYSQIVNDFQKGDIAEGYSVSREKKESFPLTVTSAQKNPTAFYLCASSIVTVGSYNEQFFGPGTRLTVL.

J is TRBJ1-1 and V is TRBV2; D remains ambiguous. The CDR3 spans 13 residues. V lost 7 bases and J 1 base, leaving 10 bases between the germline ends. Germline CDR1 SNHLY, CDR2 FYNNEI. In DNA form, the CDR3 reads TGTGCCAGCATGCGAGGTGGGAACACTGAAGCTTTCTTT. It translates to CASMRGGNTEAFF.

J is TRBJ2-2 and V is TRBV2; D perhaps matches TRBD1 (5 bases). Trimming removed 8 bases from V and 2 bases from J, with 15 bases in between. Germline values: CDR1 SNHLY, CDR2 FYNNEI. The CDR3 runs 15 residues. In DNA form, the CDR3 reads TGTGCCAGCGTACAGGTCGCTCAAAACACCGGGGAGCTGTTTTTT. It yields the protein CASVQVAQNTGELFF.

This clone was seen only once. V usage is TRBV11-2 and J usage is TRBJ1-2; the D is unclear. V shed 0 bases and J shed 8 bases, with 10 bases lying between them. Per the germline V gene, CDR1 is SGHAT and CDR2 is FQNNGV. The CDR3 is made up of 13 amino acids. As DNA, the CDR3 is TGTGCCAGCAGCTTAGAGATCGCGTCCGGCTACACCTTC. Its translation is CASSLEIASGYTF.

Only a few counts were recorded for this clone. The V and J genes are TRBV2 and TRBJ1-4; D is ambiguous. V gave up 4 bases and J gave up 0 bases, with 6 bases separating them. This CDR3 spans 14 amino acids. CDR1 and CDR2 from the germline V gene are SNHLY and FYNNEI. The CDR3 protein is CASSVTTTNEKLFF. For the CDR3, the DNA is TGTGCCAGCAGTGTCACAACAACTAATGAAAAACTGTTTTTT. The variable domain in full, with the rest retrieved from reference TRBV2 and TRBJ1-4, is EPEVTQTPSHQVTQMGQEVILRCVPISNHLYFYWYRQILGQKVEFLVSFYNNEISEKSEIFDDQFSVERPDGSNFTLKIRSTKLEDSAMYFCASSVTTTNEKLFFGSGTQLSVL.

This chain connects TRBV19 to TRBJ1-5, with TRBD1 matching 8 bases. Per germline, CDR1 LNHDA and CDR2 SQIVND (reference sequence). CDR3 length: 14 amino acids. V gave up 3 bases and J gave up 4 bases; unmatched junction bases: 2. CDR3 DNA sequence: TGTGCCAGTAGTATCAGGGGGCTTAATCAGCCCCAGCATTTT. It yields the protein CASSIRGLNQPQHF.

The V and J genes are TRBV9 and TRBJ2-3; a weak D match, TRBD2 (6 bases). Germline values: CDR1 SGDLS, CDR2 YYNGEE. The CDR3 is made up of 17 amino acids. With 0 bases removed from V and 1 base from J, the gap between germline ends came to 15 bases. CDR3 amino acids: CASSVGRSGGGTDTQYF. The CDR3 region has the DNA TGTGCCAGCAGCGTAGGGCGTAGCGGCGGTGGCACAGATACGCAGTATTTT.

The chain employs TRBV7-2 and TRBJ2-1, with D perhaps TRBD1 (6 bases). The CDR3 extends over 13 amino acids. In germline, CDR1 is SGHTA, CDR2 FQGNSA. The germline V and J ends were trimmed by 5 bases and 5 bases, with 10 bases remaining between them. The CDR3 spells CASSRRTDNEQFF. CDR3 coding DNA: TGTGCCAGCAGCCGACGGACAGACAATGAGCAGTTCTTC.

This clone was counted only a few times. The chain's CDR3 is CASSLDPGRRDEQFF. CDR3 nucleotides: TGTGCCAGCAGCTTAGATCCAGGGAGGCGGGATGAGCAGTTCTTC. The chain has TRBV11-2 and TRBJ2-1, with a tentative D call TRBD2 (6 bases). The V and J ends lost 0 bases and 8 bases respectively, with 14 bases between them. This CDR3 region has 15 residues. CDR1 and CDR2 from the germline V gene are SGHAT and FQNNGV.

The gene calls are TRBV27 and TRBJ1-2; 9 bases map to TRBD1. The CDR3 is made up of 14 amino acids. Germline values: CDR1 MNHEY, CDR2 SMNVEV (reference sequence). Trimming removed 4 bases from V and 7 bases from J; junction bases left unmatched: 7. The CDR3 sequence is CASSSLGTGSGYTF. The CDR3 DNA follows: TGTGCCAGCAGTTCATTAGGGACAGGGTCTGGCTACACCTTC.

The rearrangement joins TRBV15 to TRBJ1-4, with 7 nucleotides matching TRBD1. The germline V gene has CDR1 LNHNV and CDR2 YYDKDF (reference sequence). With 2 bases clipped from V and 7 bases from J, the junction kept 16 bases outside the gene matches. CDR3 length: 18 residues. The CDR3 loop reads CATSRQRALQGSGEKLFF. The CDR3 bases are TGTGCCACCAGCAGACAACGGGCCCTACAGGGGAGCGGTGAAAAACTGTTTTTT. Together with reference TRBV15 and TRBJ1-4, the CDR3 gives the full variable domain: DAMVIQNPRYQVTQFGKPVTLSCSQTLNHNVMYWYQQKSSQAPKLLFHYYDKDFNNEADTPDNFQSRRPNTSFCFLDIRSPGLGDTAMYLCATSRQRALQGSGEKLFFGSGTQLSVL.

This clone was seen a handful of times. The rearrangement links TRBV7-8 to TRBJ1-5; the D gene is possibly TRBD1 (6 bases). The CDR3 runs to 15 residues. V lost 5 bases, J lost 0 bases, and 11 bases lay in between. CDR1 SGHVS and CDR2 FQNEAQ come from the germline V gene. The CDR3 DNA is TGTGCCAGCAGCCCGCGGACAGATAGCAATCAGCCCCAGCATTTT. Translation: CASSPRTDSNQPQHF. Full variable domain (missing parts from reference TRBV7-8 and TRBJ1-5): GAGVSQSPRYKVAKRGQDVALRCDPISGHVSLFWYQQALGQGPEFLTYFQNEAQLDKSGLPSDRFFAERPEGSVSTLKIQRTQQEDSAVYLCASSPRTDSNQPQHFGDGTRLSIL.

The chain has TRBV6-5 and TRBJ1-3; a possible D gene is TRBD1 (5 bases). V lost 6 bases, J lost 2 bases, and 8 bases lay in between. The CDR3 consists of 13 residues. Germline-derived CDR1 and CDR2 are MNHEY and SVGAGI. The DNA of the CDR3 is TGTGCCAGCAGAAGGGGCGCTGGAAACACCATATATTTT. Translated, it gives CASRRGAGNTIYF.

This clone was detected only once. The chain employs TRBV4-1 and TRBJ1-5, with 8 bases lining up with TRBD1. J gave up 2 bases and V 4 bases, and 4 bases lay outside the gene matches. The CDR3 runs 15 residues. Germline assignment: CDR1 MGHRA and CDR2 YSYEKL. The CDR3: CASSPTGDGNQPQHF. The DNA for the CDR3 is TGCGCCAGCAGCCCGACAGGGGATGGCAATCAGCCCCAGCATTTT.

This clone appeared a single time. The rearrangement uses TRBV5-4 and TRBJ1-1; 7 bases fit TRBD1. J gave up 8 bases and V 4 bases, and 8 bases lay outside the gene matches. From germline, CDR1 is SGHNT and CDR2 YYREEE (reference sequence). This CDR3 contains 13 residues. The CDR3 spells CASSPRQGLEAFF. CDR3 DNA sequence: TGTGCCAGCAGCCCCAGACAGGGCCTAGAAGCTTTCTTT.

V usage is TRBV6-2 or TRBV6-3 and J usage is TRBJ1-1, with D uncertain. The V end lost 6 bases, the J end lost 6 bases, and 14 bases lay between the germline ends. CDR3 length: 13 residues. Germline V gives CDR1 MNHEY, CDR2 SVGEGT. CDR3 residues: CASSLTQRSEAFF. The CDR3, as DNA: TGTGCCAGCAGCCTGACTCAGAGGTCTGAAGCTTTCTTT.

J is TRBJ2-7 and V is TRBV5-1; 7 nucleotides agree with TRBD2. Trimming at V came to 5 bases and at J to 0 bases, leaving 2 bases not matched to a gene. The CDR3 runs 13 residues. Germline V gene sequence: CDR1 SGHRS, CDR2 YFSETQ. DNA of the CDR3: TGCGCCAGCAGTGGGGGGGACTCCTACGAGCAGTACTTC. Amino acid sequence: CASSGGDSYEQYF.

V and J are TRBV6-5 and TRBJ1-1; TRBD1 matches at 9 bases. Germline CDR1 MNHEY, CDR2 SVGAGI. With 6 bases clipped from V and 4 bases from J, the junction kept 6 bases outside the gene matches. There are 14 residues in the CDR3. This CDR3 is CASSRGQGATEAFF. The CDR3 nucleotides are TGTGCCAGCAGCCGGGGACAGGGCGCCACTGAAGCTTTCTTT.

The gene calls are TRBV15 and TRBJ2-1, with TRBD1 matching over 7 bases. J was trimmed by 5 bases and V by 5 bases; bases with no gene match: 6. Germline V gene lookup returns CDR1 LNHNV and CDR2 YYDKDF (reference sequence). This CDR3 has 14 amino acids. The CDR3 DNA reads as TGTGCCACCAGCCCACGGGACAGTAACAATGAGCAGTTCTTC. Protein sequence: CATSPRDSNNEQFF.

The chain combines TRBV28 with TRBJ2-7, with 8 bases lining up with TRBD1. This CDR3 has 13 amino acids. Germline V gives CDR1 MDHEN, CDR2 SYDVKM. With 6 bases clipped from V and 2 bases from J, the junction kept 3 bases outside the gene matches. Here the CDR3 DNA reads TGTGCCAGCAGCAGGGACAGGCCCTACGAGCAGTACTTC. This codes for CASSRDRPYEQYF.

This clone appeared once. The rearrangement joins TRBV15 to TRBJ2-7; TRBD1 is a possible D gene (6 bases). The CDR3 contains 13 residues. V lost 6 bases to trimming and J lost 2 bases, with 11 bases between them. Germline CDR1 LNHNV, CDR2 YYDKDF (reference sequence). The DNA of the CDR3 is TGTGCCACCAGTCAGGGGATGACCTACGAGCAGTACTTC. This sequence encodes CATSQGMTYEQYF.

The chain combines TRBV28 with TRBJ2-1; 9 bases agree with TRBD1. From germline, CDR1 is MDHEN and CDR2 SYDVKM. The V gene end was trimmed by 5 bases and the J gene end by 12 bases; junction bases not matched to a gene: 11. The CDR3 contains 14 residues. CDR3 in amino acids: CASSLPDRGIWQFF. Written as DNA, the CDR3 is TGTGCCAGCAGTCTACCGGACAGGGGAATTTGGCAGTTCTTC. Combining the CDR3 with reference TRBV28 and TRBJ2-1 gives the whole variable domain DVKVTQSSRYLVKRTGEKVFLECVQDMDHENMFWYRQDPGLGLRLIYFSYDVKMKEKGDIPEGYSVSREKKERFSLILESASTNQTSMYLCASSLPDRGIWQFFGPGTRLTVL.

This clone was counted between two and nine times. The chain combines TRBV7-6 with TRBJ1-3, with D perhaps matching TRBD1 (6 bases). Trimming shortened V by 5 bases and J by 6 bases, and 23 bases separated the two germline ends. The CDR3 has 17 residues. The V gene's germline CDR1 is SGHVS and CDR2 FNYEAQ. CDR3 nucleotide sequence: TGTGCCAGCAGCCCACGAACCCCACAGGGCCAACTAAACACCATATATTTT. The encoded protein is CASSPRTPQGQLNTIYF.

The chain combines TRBV14 with TRBJ2-1; TRBD2 is a possible D gene (5 bases). V shed 1 base and J shed 4 bases, with 8 bases lying between them. The CDR3 has 14 amino acids. In germline, CDR1 is SGHDN, CDR2 FVKESK. CDR3 sequence reads: CASSQVLDYNEQFF. The DNA for the CDR3 is TGTGCCAGCAGCCAAGTACTAGATTACAATGAGCAGTTCTTC.

V is TRBV28 and J is TRBJ1-1; D is perhaps TRBD1 (6 bases). V was pared by 3 bases and J by 3 bases, with 14 bases between. Germline CDR1 and CDR2: MDHEN and SYDVKM. The CDR3 consists of 15 residues. The CDR3: CASSLVGARDTEAFF. CDR3 DNA sequence: TGTGCCAGCAGTTTGGTGGGGGCGCGGGACACTGAAGCTTTCTTT.